These 6 T cell receptor beta chains were sequenced from one sample in a study of CD8+ T cells in alopecia areata. Sequencing templates came from extracted RNA that was reverse transcribed into cDNA. The assay was immunoSEQ multiplex PCR, and TCRdb's table has in-frame clones only and misses some. The sample holds 120,000 to 150,000 clones, around 47% seen once. Sequenced sample: CD4+ T cells sorted from blood. All receptors derive from a human donor with alopecia areata.

This clone was counted only a few times. The rearrangement uses TRBV28 and TRBJ2-7; D might be TRBD2 (5 bases). The V gene lost 7 bases and the J gene lost 3 bases, with 13 bases spanning the gap. CDR1 is MDHEN and CDR2 is SYDVKM in the germline V gene. The CDR3 has 13 amino acids. The CDR3 loop reads CASNPGSSYEQYF. In DNA form, the CDR3 reads TGTGCCAGCAACCCTGGGAGTAGCTACGAGCAGTACTTC.

This clone was found a few times. The chain joins TRBV29-1 to TRBJ2-3; D is possibly TRBD1 (6 bases). CDR1 is SQVTM, CDR2 ANQGSEA, per germline. V dropped 6 bases and J dropped 3 bases, with 13 bases sitting between them. The CDR3 has 13 residues. CDR3 residues: CSVETQGTDTQYF. DNA for the CDR3: TGCAGCGTCGAAACACAGGGAACAGATACGCAGTATTTT.

This chain uses TRBV28 with TRBJ1-2; TRBD1 is a possible D gene (5 bases). Trimming took 6 bases from V and 4 from J, leaving 12 bases between them. The CDR3 has 13 residues. Germline CDR1 is MDHEN and CDR2 is SYDVKM. This chain's CDR3 is CASSRVSGYGYTF. The CDR3 region has the DNA TGTGCCAGCAGCAGGGTGTCGGGCTATGGCTACACCTTC.

V usage is TRBV4-1 and J usage is TRBJ1-4, with D tentatively TRBD1 (5 bases). The CDR3 has 17 residues. The germline V and J ends were trimmed by 0 bases and 6 bases, with 17 bases remaining between them. The V gene's germline CDR1 is MGHRA and CDR2 YSYEKL. The CDR3 DNA reads as TGCGCCAGCAGCCAAGATCTTACGGGGGTAGGGTATGAAAAACTGTTTTTT. Translation: CASSQDLTGVGYEKLFF.

The chain joins TRBV29-1 to TRBJ2-1; 9 bases are a match to TRBD1. The J segment lost 10 bases and the V segment lost 8 bases, leaving 9 bases of the junction unmatched. CDR1 and CDR2 (germline): SQVTM, ANQGSEA. This CDR3 has 12 amino acids. CDR3 nucleotide sequence: TGCAGCACCGGGACAGGGCCTCGGGAGCAGTTCTTC. It yields the protein CSTGTGPREQFF.

This chain connects TRBV4-2 to TRBJ1-1; no reliable D call. The V and J ends lost 5 bases and 0 bases respectively, with 13 bases between them. CDR1 and CDR2 from the germline V gene are LGHNA and YNFKEQ. The length of the CDR3 is 15 residues. CDR3 bases: TGTGCCAGCAGCTTGGAAGGGCGCGTGAACACTGAAGCTTTCTTT. As protein: CASSLEGRVNTEAFF.